The entry that follows covers one T cell receptor beta chain sequence. This CDR3 is built from 17 residues. Per the germline V gene, CDR1 is SGHTS and CDR2 is YDEGEE. V lost 1 base and J 8 bases, leaving 22 bases between the germline ends. The data were obtained in a study of control samples from healthy donors and cancer patients. Sequenced by immunoSEQ multiplex PCR; TCRdb stores in-frame clones only, minus some. The table lists hundreds of thousands of clones, about nine tenths of them singletons. The sample comprised PBMCs. The TCR comes from a middle-aged man with head and neck cancer. The gene calls are TRBV5-8 and TRBJ1-3; D not certain. The CDR3 spells CASSLYIRGTYRDTIYF. The DNA of the CDR3 is TGTGCCAGCAGCTTGTACATTCGGGGAACGTATCGCGACACCATATATTTT.